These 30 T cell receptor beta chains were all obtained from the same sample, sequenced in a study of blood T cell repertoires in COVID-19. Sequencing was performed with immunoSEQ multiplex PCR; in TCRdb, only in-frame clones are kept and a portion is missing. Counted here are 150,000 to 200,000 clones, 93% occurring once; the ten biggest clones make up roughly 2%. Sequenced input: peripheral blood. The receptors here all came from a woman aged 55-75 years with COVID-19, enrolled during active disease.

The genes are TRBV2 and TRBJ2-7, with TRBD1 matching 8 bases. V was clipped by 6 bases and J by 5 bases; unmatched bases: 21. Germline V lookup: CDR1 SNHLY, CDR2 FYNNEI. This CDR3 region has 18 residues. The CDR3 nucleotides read TGTGCCAGCAGACACTCCTGGGACAGGCGTCAAGGATCCCACGAGCAGTACTTC. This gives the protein CASRHSWDRRQGSHEQYF.

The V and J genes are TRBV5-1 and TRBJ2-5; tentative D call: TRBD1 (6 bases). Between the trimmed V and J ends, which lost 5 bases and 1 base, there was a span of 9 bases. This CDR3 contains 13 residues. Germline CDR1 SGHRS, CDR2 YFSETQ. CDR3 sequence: CASSGRGQETQYF. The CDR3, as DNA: TGCGCCAGCAGTGGCAGGGGCCAAGAGACCCAGTACTTC.

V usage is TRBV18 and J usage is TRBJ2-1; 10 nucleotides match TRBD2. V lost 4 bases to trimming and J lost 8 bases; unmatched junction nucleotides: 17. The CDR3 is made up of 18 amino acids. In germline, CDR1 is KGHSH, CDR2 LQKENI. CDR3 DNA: TGTGCCAGCTCACTCCGAAGGAGTGGTAGCGGGGGGAGCGATGAGCAGTTCTTC. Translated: CASSLRRSGSGGSDEQFF.

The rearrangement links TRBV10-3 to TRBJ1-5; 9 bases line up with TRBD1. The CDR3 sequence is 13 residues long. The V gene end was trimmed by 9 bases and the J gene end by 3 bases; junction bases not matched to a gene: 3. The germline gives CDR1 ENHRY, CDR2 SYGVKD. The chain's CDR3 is CAIGQGINQPQHF. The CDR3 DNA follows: TGTGCCATTGGACAGGGGATCAATCAGCCCCAGCATTTT.

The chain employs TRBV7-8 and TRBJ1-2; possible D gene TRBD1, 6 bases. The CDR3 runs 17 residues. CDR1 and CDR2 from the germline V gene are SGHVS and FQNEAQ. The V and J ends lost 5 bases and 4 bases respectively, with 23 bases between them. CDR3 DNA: TGTGCCAGCAGCGGCATCGGGGGGCCAGGGCTACGCTATGGCTACACCTTC. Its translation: CASSGIGGPGLRYGYTF.

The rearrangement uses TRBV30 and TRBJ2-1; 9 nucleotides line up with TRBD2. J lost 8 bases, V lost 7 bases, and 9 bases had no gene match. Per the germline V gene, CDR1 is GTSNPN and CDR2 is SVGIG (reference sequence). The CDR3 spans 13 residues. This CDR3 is CAYSGVAGDEQFF. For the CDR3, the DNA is TGTGCCTATTCCGGGGTAGCGGGGGATGAGCAGTTCTTC.

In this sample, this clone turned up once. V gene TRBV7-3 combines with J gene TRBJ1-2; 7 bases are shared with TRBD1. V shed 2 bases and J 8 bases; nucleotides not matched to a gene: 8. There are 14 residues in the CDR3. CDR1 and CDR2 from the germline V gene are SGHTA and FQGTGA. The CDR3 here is CASSLERTGVGYTF. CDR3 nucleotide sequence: TGTGCCAGCAGCTTAGAGCGTACAGGGGTCGGCTACACCTTC.

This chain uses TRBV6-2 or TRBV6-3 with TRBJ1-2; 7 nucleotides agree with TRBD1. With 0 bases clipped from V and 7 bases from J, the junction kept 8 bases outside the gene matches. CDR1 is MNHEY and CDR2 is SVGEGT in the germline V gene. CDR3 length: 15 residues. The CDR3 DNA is TGTGCCAGCAGTTACTCGAGTGGGACAGTTGCTGGCTACACCTTC. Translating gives CASSYSSGTVAGYTF.

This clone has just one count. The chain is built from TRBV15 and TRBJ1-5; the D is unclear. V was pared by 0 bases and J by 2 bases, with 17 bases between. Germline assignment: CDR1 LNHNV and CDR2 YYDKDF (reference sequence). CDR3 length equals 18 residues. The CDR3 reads CATSRDPDPGGGNQPQHF. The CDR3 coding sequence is TGTGCCACCAGCAGAGACCCAGACCCCGGAGGTGGCAATCAGCCCCAGCATTTT.

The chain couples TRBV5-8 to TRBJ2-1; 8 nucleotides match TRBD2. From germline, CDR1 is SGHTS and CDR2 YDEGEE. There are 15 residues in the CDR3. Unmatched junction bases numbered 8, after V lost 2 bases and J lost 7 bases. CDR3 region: CASSFGGGFRNEQFF. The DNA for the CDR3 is TGTGCCAGCAGCTTCGGCGGGGGGTTTCGGAATGAGCAGTTCTTC.

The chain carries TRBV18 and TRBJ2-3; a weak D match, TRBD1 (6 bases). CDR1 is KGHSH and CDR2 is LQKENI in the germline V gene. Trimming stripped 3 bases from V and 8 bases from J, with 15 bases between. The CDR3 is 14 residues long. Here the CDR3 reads CASSPRQAFGTQYF. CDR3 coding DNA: TGTGCCAGCTCACCCCGACAGGCCTTCGGTACGCAGTATTTT. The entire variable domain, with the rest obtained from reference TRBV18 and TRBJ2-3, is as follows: NAGVMQNPRHLVRRRGQEARLRCSPMKGHSHVYWYRQLPEEGLKFMVYLQKENIIDESGMPKERFSAEFPKEGPSILRIQQVVRGDSAAYFCASSPRQAFGTQYFGPGTRLTVL.

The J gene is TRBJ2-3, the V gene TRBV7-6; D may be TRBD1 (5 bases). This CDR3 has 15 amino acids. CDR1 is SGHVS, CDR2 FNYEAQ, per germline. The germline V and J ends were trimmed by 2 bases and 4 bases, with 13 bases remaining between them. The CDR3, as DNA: TGTGCCAGCAGCTTAAGTTGGACAATTCCAGATACGCAGTATTTT. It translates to CASSLSWTIPDTQYF.

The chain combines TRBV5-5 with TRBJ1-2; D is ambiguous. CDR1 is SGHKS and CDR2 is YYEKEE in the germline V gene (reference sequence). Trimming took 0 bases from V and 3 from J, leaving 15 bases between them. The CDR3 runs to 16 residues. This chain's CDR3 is CASSLGPGEVDYGYTF. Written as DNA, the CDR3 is TGTGCCAGCAGCTTGGGTCCCGGGGAGGTGGACTATGGCTACACCTTC.

CDR3: CASNKKPRRDSPGSYEQYF. The CDR3 DNA reads as TGTGCCAGCAATAAAAAGCCCCGTCGGGACTCCCCGGGCTCCTACGAGCAGTACTTC. The chain joins TRBV21-1 to TRBJ2-7; the table's D call of TRBD2 was not tested on the DNA. TRBV21-1 is annotated as a pseudogene. CDR3 size: 19 residues.

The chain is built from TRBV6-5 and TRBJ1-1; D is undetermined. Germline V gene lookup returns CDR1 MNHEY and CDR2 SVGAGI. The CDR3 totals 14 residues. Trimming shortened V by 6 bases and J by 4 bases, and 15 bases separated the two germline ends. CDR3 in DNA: TGTGCCAGCAGCCTTTACCCTATCGGCACTGAAGCTTTCTTT. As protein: CASSLYPIGTEAFF.

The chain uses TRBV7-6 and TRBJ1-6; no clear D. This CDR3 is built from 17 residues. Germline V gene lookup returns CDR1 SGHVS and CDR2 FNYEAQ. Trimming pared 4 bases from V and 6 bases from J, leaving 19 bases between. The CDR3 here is CASSSLPGPSGNSPLHF. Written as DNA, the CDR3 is TGTGCCAGCAGCTCCCTACCCGGACCTAGCGGTAATTCACCCCTCCACTTT.

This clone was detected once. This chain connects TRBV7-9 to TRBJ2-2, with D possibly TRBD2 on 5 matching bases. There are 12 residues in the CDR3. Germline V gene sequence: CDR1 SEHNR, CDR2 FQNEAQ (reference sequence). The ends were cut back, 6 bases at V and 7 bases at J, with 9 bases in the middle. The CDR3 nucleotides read TGTGCCAGCAGGCCGGGGATCGGGGAGCTGTTTTTT. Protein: CASRPGIGELFF.

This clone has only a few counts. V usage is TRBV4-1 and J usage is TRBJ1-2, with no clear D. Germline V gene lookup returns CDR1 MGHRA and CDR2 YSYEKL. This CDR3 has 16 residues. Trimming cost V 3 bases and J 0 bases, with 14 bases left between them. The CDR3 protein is CASSQSEPRANYGYTF. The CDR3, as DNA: TGCGCCAGCAGCCAGAGCGAGCCGCGAGCTAACTATGGCTACACCTTC.

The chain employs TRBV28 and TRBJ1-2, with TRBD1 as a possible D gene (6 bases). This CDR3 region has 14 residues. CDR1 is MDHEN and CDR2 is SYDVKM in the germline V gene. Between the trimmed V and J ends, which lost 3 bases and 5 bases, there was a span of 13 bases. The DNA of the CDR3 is TGTGCCAGCAGTTTTCAACAGGGACGTTATGGCTACACCTTC. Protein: CASSFQQGRYGYTF.

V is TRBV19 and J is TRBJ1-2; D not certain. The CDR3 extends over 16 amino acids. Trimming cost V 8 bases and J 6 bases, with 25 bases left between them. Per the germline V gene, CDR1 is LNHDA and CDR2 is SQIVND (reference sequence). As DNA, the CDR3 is TGTGCCAGTTCCCGGGGTGGGGATGCATCGTTTAATGGCTACACCTTC. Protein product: CASSRGGDASFNGYTF. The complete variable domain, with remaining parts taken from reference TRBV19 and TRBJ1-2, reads DGGITQSPKYLFRKEGQNVTLSCEQNLNHDAMYWYRQDPGQGLRLIYYSQIVNDFQKGDIAEGYSVSREKKESFPLTVTSAQKNPTAFYLCASSRGGDASFNGYTFGSGTRLTVV.

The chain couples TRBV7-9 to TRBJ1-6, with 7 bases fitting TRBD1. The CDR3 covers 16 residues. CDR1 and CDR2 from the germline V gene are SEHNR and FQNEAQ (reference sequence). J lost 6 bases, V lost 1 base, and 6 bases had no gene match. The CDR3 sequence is CASSLGAGGGNSPLHF. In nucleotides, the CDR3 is TGTGCCAGCAGCTTAGGGGCAGGGGGTGGTAATTCACCCCTCCACTTT.

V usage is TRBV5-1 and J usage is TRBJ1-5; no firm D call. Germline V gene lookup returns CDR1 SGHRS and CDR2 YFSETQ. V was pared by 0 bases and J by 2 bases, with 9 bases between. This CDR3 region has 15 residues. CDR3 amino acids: CASSLELSGNQPQHF. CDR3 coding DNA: TGCGCCAGCAGCTTGGAGCTGTCGGGCAATCAGCCCCAGCATTTT.

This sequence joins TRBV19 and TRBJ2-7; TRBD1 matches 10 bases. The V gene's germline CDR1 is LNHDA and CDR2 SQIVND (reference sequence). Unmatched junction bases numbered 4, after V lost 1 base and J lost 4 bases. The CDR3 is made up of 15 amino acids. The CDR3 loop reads CASSIGQGARYEQYF. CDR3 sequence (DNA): TGTGCCAGTAGTATAGGACAGGGGGCGAGGTACGAGCAGTACTTC.

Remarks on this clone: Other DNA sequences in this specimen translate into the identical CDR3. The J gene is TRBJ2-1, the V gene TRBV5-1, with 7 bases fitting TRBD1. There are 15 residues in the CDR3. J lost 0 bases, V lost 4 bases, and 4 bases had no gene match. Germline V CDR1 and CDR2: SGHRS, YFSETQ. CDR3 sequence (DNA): TGCGCCAGCAGCCTGACAGGGAGCTCCTACAATGAGCAGTTCTTC. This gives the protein CASSLTGSSYNEQFF.

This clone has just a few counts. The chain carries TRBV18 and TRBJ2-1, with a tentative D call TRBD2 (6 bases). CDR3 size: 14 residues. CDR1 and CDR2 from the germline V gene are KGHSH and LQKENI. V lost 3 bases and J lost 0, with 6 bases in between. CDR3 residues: CASSPGSSYNEQFF. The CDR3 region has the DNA TGTGCCAGCTCACCCGGGAGCTCCTACAATGAGCAGTTCTTC.

The chain's CDR3 is CASSIGGFQPQHF. CDR3 in DNA: TGTGCCAGTAGTATCGGGGGTTTCCAGCCCCAGCATTTT. J is TRBJ1-5 and V is TRBV19, with D maybe TRBD1 (5 bases). CDR1 and CDR2 (germline): LNHDA, SQIVND (reference sequence). The CDR3 totals 13 residues. V was clipped by 3 bases and J by 7 bases, with 10 bases between them.

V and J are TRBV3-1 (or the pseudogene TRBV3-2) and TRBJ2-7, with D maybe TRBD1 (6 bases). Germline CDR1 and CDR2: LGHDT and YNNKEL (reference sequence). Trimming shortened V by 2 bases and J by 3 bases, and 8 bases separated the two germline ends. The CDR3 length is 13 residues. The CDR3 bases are TGTGCCAGCAGCCAACAGGGGAACTACGAGCAGTACTTC. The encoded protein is CASSQQGNYEQYF.

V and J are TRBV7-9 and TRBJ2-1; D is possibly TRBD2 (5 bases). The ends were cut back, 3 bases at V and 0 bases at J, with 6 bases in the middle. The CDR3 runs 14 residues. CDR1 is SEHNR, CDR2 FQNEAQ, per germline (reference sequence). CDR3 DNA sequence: TGTGCCAGCAGCTTTGGAGGCTCCTACAATGAGCAGTTCTTC. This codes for CASSFGGSYNEQFF. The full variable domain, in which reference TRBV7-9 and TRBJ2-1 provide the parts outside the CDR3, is DTGVSQNPRHKITKRGQNVTFRCDPISEHNRLYWYRQTLGQGPEFLTYFQNEAQLEKSRLLSDRFSAERPKGSFSTLEIQRTEQGDSAMYLCASSFGGSYNEQFFGPGTRLTVL.

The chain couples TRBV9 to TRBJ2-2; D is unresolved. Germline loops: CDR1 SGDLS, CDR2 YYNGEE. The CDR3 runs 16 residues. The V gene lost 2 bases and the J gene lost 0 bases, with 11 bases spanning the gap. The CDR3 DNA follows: TGTGCCAGCAGCGTGAGGCCGGTGACGAACACCGGGGAGCTGTTTTTT. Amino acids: CASSVRPVTNTGELFF. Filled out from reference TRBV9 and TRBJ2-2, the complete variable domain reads DSGVTQTPKHLITATGQRVTLRCSPRSGDLSVYWYQQSLDQGLQFLIQYYNGEERAKGNILERFSAQQFPDLHSELNLSSLELGDSALYFCASSVRPVTNTGELFFGEGSRLTVL.

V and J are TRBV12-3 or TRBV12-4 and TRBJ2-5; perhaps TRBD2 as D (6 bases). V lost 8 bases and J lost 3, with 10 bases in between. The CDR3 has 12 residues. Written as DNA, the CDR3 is TGTGCCAGCTCTAGCGACAAAGAGACCCAGTACTTC. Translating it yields CASSSDKETQYF.